Below, one T cell receptor beta chain is given with its context. From germline, CDR1 is LNHDA and CDR2 SQIVND (reference sequence). Deletions cut 3 bases from V and 5 bases from J, with 13 bases between. The CDR3 runs 14 residues. The sample comes from a study of beta chain features in type 1 diabetes. Since all of the isolated RNA was reverse transcribed, expressed TCRB transcripts were what got sequenced. Assay used: immunoSEQ multiplex PCR; TCRdb lists only in-frame clones, some missing. Among about 330,000 clones listed, approximately 9.9% were seen once. Sequences were obtained from naive CD4+ T cells from blood. This TCR derives from a woman aged 25 to 39 in good health. The chain links TRBV19 to TRBJ2-5; D gene ambiguous. CDR3 DNA sequence: TGTGCCAGTAGTATGGTAGCCCCCACGGAGACCCAGTACTTC. Translated, it gives CASSMVAPTETQYF.